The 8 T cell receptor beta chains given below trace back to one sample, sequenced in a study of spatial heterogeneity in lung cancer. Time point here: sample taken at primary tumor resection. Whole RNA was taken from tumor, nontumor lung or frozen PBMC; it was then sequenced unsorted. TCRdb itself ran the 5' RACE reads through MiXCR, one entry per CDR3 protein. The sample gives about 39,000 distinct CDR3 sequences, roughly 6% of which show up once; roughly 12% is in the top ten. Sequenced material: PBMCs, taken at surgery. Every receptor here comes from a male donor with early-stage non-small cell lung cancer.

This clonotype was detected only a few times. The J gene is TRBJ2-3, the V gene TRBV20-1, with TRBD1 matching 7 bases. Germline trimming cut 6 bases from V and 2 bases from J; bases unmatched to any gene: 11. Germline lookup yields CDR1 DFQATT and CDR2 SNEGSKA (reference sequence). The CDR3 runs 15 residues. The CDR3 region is CSALGGIGYTDTQYF. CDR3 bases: TGCAGTGCCCTAGGGGGCATCGGCTACACAGATACGCAGTATTTT.

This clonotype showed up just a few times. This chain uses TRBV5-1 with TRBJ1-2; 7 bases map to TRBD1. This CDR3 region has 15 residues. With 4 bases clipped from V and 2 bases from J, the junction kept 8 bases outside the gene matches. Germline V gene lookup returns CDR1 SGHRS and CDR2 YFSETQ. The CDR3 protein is CASSRATGINYGYTF. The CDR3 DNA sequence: TGCGCCAGCAGCCGCGCGACAGGGATCAACTATGGCTACACCTTC. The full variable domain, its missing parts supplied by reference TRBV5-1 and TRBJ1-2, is KAGVTQTPRYLIKTRGQQVTLSCSPISGHRSVSWYQQTPGQGLQFLFEYFSETQRNKGNFPGRFSGRQFSNSRSEMNVSTLELGDSALYLCASSRATGINYGYTFGSGTRLTVV.

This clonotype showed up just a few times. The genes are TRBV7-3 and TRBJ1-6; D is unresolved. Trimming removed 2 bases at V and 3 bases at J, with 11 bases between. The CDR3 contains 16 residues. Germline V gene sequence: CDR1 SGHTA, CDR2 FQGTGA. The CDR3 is CASSLRPRVYNSPLHF. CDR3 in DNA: TGTGCCAGCAGCTTACGACCGAGAGTCTATAATTCACCCCTCCACTTT.

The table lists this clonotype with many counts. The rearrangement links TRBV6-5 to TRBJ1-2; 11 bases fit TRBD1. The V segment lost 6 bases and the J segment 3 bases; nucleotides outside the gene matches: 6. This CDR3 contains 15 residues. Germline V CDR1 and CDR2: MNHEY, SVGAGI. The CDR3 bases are TGTGCCAGCAGATCCCGGGACAGGGGGGACTATGGCTACACCTTC. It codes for CASRSRDRGDYGYTF.

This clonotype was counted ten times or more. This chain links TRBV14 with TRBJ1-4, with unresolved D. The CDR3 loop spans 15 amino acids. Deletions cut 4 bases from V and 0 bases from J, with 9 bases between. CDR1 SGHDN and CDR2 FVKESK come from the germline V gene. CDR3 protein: CASSRYSATNEKLFF. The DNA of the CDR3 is TGTGCCAGCAGCCGATACAGTGCAACTAATGAAAAACTGTTTTTT. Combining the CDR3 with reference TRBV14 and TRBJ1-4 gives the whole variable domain EAGVTQFPSHSVIEKGQTVTLRCDPISGHDNLYWYRRVMGKEIKFLLHFVKESKQDESGMPNNRFLAERTGGTYSTLKVQPAELEDSGVYFCASSRYSATNEKLFFGSGTQLSVL.

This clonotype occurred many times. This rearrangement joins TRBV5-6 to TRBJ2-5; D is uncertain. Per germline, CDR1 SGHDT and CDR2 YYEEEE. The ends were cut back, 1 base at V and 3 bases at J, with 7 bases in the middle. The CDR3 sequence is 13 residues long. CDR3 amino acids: CASSLWPEETQYF. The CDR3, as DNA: TGTGCCAGCAGCTTGTGGCCCGAAGAGACCCAGTACTTC.

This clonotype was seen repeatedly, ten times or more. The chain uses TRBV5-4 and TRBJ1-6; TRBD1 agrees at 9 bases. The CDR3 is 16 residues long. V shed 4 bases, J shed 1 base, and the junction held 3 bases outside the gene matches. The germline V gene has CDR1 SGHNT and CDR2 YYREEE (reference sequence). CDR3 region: CASSRDRVSYNSPLHF. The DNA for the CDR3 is TGTGCCAGCAGCCGGGACAGGGTTTCCTATAATTCACCCCTCCACTTT.

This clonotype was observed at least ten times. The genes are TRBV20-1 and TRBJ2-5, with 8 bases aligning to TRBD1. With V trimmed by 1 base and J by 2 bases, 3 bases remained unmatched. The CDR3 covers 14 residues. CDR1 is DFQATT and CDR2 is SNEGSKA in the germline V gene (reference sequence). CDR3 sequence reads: CSARGGTGQETQYF. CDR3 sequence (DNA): TGCAGTGCTAGAGGGGGGACAGGTCAAGAGACCCAGTACTTC.